Below are 14 T cell receptor beta chains sequenced from a single sample in a study of blood T cells in healthy people across ages. A J-beta primer mix and a sample-barcoded 5' primer were used in a second PCR of about 7 to 12 cycles. Each CDR3 protein gets one entry after TCRdb re-called the 5' RACE reads with MiXCR. The sample includes about 290,000 distinct CDR3 sequences, roughly a quarter of them seen just once. The sequenced sample consisted of blood. The receptors derive from a woman aged 70-85 years in good health.

This sequence joins TRBV7-9 and TRBJ2-1; the D is unclear. Germline loops: CDR1 SEHNR, CDR2 FQNEAQ (reference sequence). With 11 bases removed from V and 0 bases from J, the gap between germline ends came to 14 bases. This CDR3 region has 14 residues. The chain's CDR3 is CAAEGFSSYNEQFF. The CDR3 DNA is TGTGCCGCGGAAGGGTTTAGCTCCTACAATGAGCAGTTCTTC.

CDR3 region: CASNRGVQPQHF. The DNA for the CDR3 is TGTGCCAGCAATCGGGGTGTTCAGCCCCAGCATTTT. The chain has TRBV6-2 or TRBV6-3 and TRBJ1-5; no clear D. The CDR3 is 12 amino acids. CDR1 MNHEY and CDR2 SVGEGT come from the germline V gene. Deletions cut 7 bases from V and 6 bases from J, with 10 bases between.

This chain connects TRBV12-3 or TRBV12-4 to TRBJ2-7; D not certain. V lost 7 bases, J lost 3 bases, and 10 bases lay in between. CDR3 length: 12 residues. CDR3 in DNA: TGTGCCAGCATAGGCGAAAGCTACGAGCAGTACTTC. It yields the protein CASIGESYEQYF.

At least ten counts were recorded for this clonotype. The V call is TRBV6-4, the J call TRBJ2-5, with D possibly being TRBD2 (6 bases). The J call is in doubt because the DNA end fits TRBJ2-1 better. The germline V gene has CDR1 MRHNA and CDR2 SNTAGT. This CDR3 region has 12 residues. DNA for the CDR3: TGTGCCAGCAGTGACTCGGGAGGTGAGCAGTTCTTC. Its protein is CASSDSGGEQFF.

The chain joins TRBV7-9 to TRBJ2-7, with no clear D. Looked up from germline, CDR1 is SEHNR and CDR2 is FQNEAQ (reference sequence). V shed 2 bases and J shed 6 bases, with 17 bases lying between them. The CDR3 consists of 15 residues. Written as DNA, the CDR3 is TGTGCCAGCAGCTTAACCGGGCCATACTTTACCGAGCAGTACTTC. Amino acids: CASSLTGPYFTEQYF.

The chain employs TRBV14 and TRBJ2-7; 7 bases map to TRBD1. Trimming at V came to 4 bases and at J to 7 bases, leaving 22 bases not matched to a gene. Germline values: CDR1 SGHDN, CDR2 FVKESK. The CDR3 has 18 amino acids. The CDR3 DNA is TGTGCCAGCAGCCGTCTTCAGACTGACAGGGCAGGGGATGCTGAGCAGTACTTC. Its translation is CASSRLQTDRAGDAEQYF.

A note on this clonotype: One end of the junction varies from germline; a read error may be responsible. The CDR3 DNA is TGTGCCAGTAGCTTAGAGGGGGCGTCGGGAAACACCATATATTTT. It codes for CASSLEGASGNTIYF. This rearrangement joins TRBV7-2 to TRBJ1-3; 7 bases align to TRBD1. Germline V lookup: CDR1 SGHTA, CDR2 FQGNSA. This CDR3 has 15 residues.

The genes are TRBV12-3 or TRBV12-4 and TRBJ2-1; 14 bases are shared with TRBD2. The V and J ends lost 6 bases and 8 bases, in that order; junction bases with no gene match: 6. This CDR3 has 15 residues. The CDR3 spells CASRTGTSGSHEQFF. CDR3 DNA: TGTGCCAGCAGAACCGGGACTAGCGGGAGCCATGAGCAGTTCTTC.

The gene calls are TRBV9 and TRBJ1-2; tentative D call: TRBD1 (5 bases). Trimming stripped 0 bases from V and 8 bases from J, with 20 bases between. The CDR3 is 16 residues long. Germline CDR1 is SGDLS and CDR2 is YYNGEE. CDR3 DNA sequence: TGTGCCAGCAGCGTAGCTGTGGAGGGACGGTCGATCGGCTACACCTTC. Protein product: CASSVAVEGRSIGYTF.

The chain uses TRBV7-9 and TRBJ2-1; maybe TRBD2 (6 bases). The CDR3 runs to 14 residues. Germline V gives CDR1 SEHNR, CDR2 FQNEAQ (reference sequence). V lost 0 bases to trimming and J lost 6 bases, with 9 bases between them. The DNA of the CDR3 is TGTGCCAGCAGCTTAGCGGGAGGAACCAATGAGCAGTTCTTC. It is translated as CASSLAGGTNEQFF.

This clonotype was seen a handful of times. The chain joins TRBV5-6 to TRBJ2-2, with 9 bases that match TRBD1. The CDR3 totals 15 residues. Germline V gene lookup returns CDR1 SGHDT and CDR2 YYEEEE. J lost 6 bases, V lost 7 bases, and 10 bases had no gene match. CDR3 DNA sequence: TGTGCCAGCCCATCAGGGACAGGGATGGCCGGGGAGCTGTTTTTT. This gives the protein CASPSGTGMAGELFF.

This clonotype was seen repeatedly, ten times or more. The rearrangement uses TRBV5-1 and TRBJ1-2; no reliable D call. The CDR3 covers 12 residues. Germline values: CDR1 SGHRS, CDR2 YFSETQ. The ends were cut back, 0 bases at V and 7 bases at J, with 7 bases in the middle. The CDR3 here is CASSLESGGYTF. CDR3 bases: TGCGCCAGCAGCTTGGAGTCCGGTGGCTACACCTTC. Combining the CDR3 with reference TRBV5-1 and TRBJ1-2 gives the whole variable domain KAGVTQTPRYLIKTRGQQVTLSCSPISGHRSVSWYQQTPGQGLQFLFEYFSETQRNKGNFPGRFSGRQFSNSRSEMNVSTLELGDSALYLCASSLESGGYTFGSGTRLTVV.

This clonotype was counted between two and nine times. The chain carries TRBV10-3 and TRBJ2-5, with D uncertain. The V end lost 4 bases, the J end lost 5 bases, and 5 bases lay between the germline ends. The CDR3 spans 11 residues. Germline V gene lookup returns CDR1 ENHRY and CDR2 SYGVKD. DNA for the CDR3: TGTGCCATCAGTGTACGGGAGACCCAGTACTTC. This codes for CAISVRETQYF.

This clonotype has just a few counts. CDR3 sequence: CASSIGWNNEQFF. In nucleotides, the CDR3 is TGTGCCAGCAGTATTGGTTGGAACAATGAGCAGTTCTTC. The chain joins TRBV2 to TRBJ2-1; no definite D call. The CDR3 has 13 amino acids. V was shortened by 5 bases and J by 5 bases, with 10 bases between the two germline ends. The germline V gene has CDR1 SNHLY and CDR2 FYNNEI. Together with reference TRBV2 and TRBJ2-1, the CDR3 gives the full variable domain: EPEVTQTPSHQVTQMGQEVILRCVPISNHLYFYWYRQILGQKVEFLVSFYNNEISEKSEIFDDQFSVERPDGSNFTLKIRSTKLEDSAMYFCASSIGWNNEQFFGPGTRLTVL.